Presented here are 24 T cell receptor beta chains from one specimen sequenced in a study of cytomegalovirus exposure and HLA in healthy donors. TCRdb keeps only in-frame clones here, not all; method: immunoSEQ multiplex PCR. The data hold about 200,000 clones, with roughly 88% observed a single time. The sample consisted of PBMCs. The receptors stem from a young woman in good health and CMV-seropositive.

V usage is TRBV6-6 and J usage is TRBJ1-5; TRBD1 aligns across 8 bases. The V gene end was trimmed by 7 bases and the J gene end by 4 bases; junction bases not matched to a gene: 6. The length of the CDR3 is 14 residues. Germline V gene sequence: CDR1 MNHNY, CDR2 SVGAGI (reference sequence). The CDR3 loop reads CASILDRGNQPQHF. DNA for the CDR3: TGTGCCAGCATCTTAGACAGGGGTAATCAGCCCCAGCATTTT.

The V call is TRBV7-9, the J call TRBJ2-2; 8 bases map to TRBD2. V shed 3 bases, J shed 4 bases, and the junction held 4 bases outside the gene matches. CDR1 is SEHNR and CDR2 is FQNEAQ in the germline V gene (reference sequence). The CDR3 has 15 residues. The DNA of the CDR3 is TGTGCCAGCAGCTTTAACGGGAGGGCCACCGGGGAGCTGTTTTTT. Protein: CASSFNGRATGELFF.

Turning to this clone: Sequence at one end of the junction differs from germline and may be a read error. The rearrangement links TRBV7-2 to TRBJ1-2; 9 nucleotides align to TRBD1. Germline V lookup: CDR1 SGHTA, CDR2 FQGNSA. This CDR3 region has 14 residues. Here the CDR3 DNA reads TGTGCCAGCAGCTTAGCGAGTACAGGGGGCGACGTTAGGTTC. Translation gives CASSLASTGGDVRF.

The chain uses TRBV28 and TRBJ1-2, with a weak D call TRBD1 (5 bases). Trimming removed 2 bases at V and 5 bases at J, with 15 bases between. This CDR3 has 15 amino acids. Germline loops: CDR1 MDHEN, CDR2 SYDVKM. The CDR3 region is CASSLGREARYGYTF. The CDR3 bases are TGTGCCAGCAGTTTAGGCAGGGAGGCCCGGTATGGCTACACCTTC.

The rearrangement joins TRBV7-2 to TRBJ2-1; TRBD2 is a possible D gene (6 bases). This CDR3 spans 15 amino acids. The V gene's germline CDR1 is SGHTA and CDR2 FQGNSA. The V end was cut by 3 bases, the J end by 10 bases, with 19 bases between. In DNA, the CDR3 is TGTGCCAGCAGCTTTACCGGGACTTCCCCATTGGAGCAGTTCTTC. Translated: CASSFTGTSPLEQFF.

This sequence joins TRBV11-2 and TRBJ2-3; D is perhaps TRBD1 (5 bases). Trimming removed 5 bases from V and 4 bases from J, with 10 bases in between. Per the germline V gene, CDR1 is SGHAT and CDR2 is FQNNGV. The CDR3 is made up of 13 amino acids. The CDR3 spells CASSQGGADTQYF. The CDR3 DNA follows: TGTGCCAGCAGCCAGGGCGGCGCAGATACGCAGTATTTT.

The gene calls are TRBV6-5 and TRBJ1-5; D may be TRBD1 (6 bases). This CDR3 is 13 amino acids long. Trimming cost V 6 bases and J 7 bases, with 13 bases left between them. Per germline, CDR1 MNHEY and CDR2 SVGAGI. The CDR3: CASRGTGQQPQHF. Written as DNA, the CDR3 is TGTGCCAGCAGGGGGACGGGACAACAGCCCCAGCATTTT.

The chain has TRBV5-4 and TRBJ2-7; TRBD2 might be the D (5 bases). This CDR3 is 12 amino acids long. V dropped 0 bases and J dropped 5 bases, with 6 bases sitting between them. CDR1 SGHNT and CDR2 YYREEE come from the germline V gene (reference sequence). The CDR3 reads CASSLVGDEQYF. Written as DNA, the CDR3 is TGTGCCAGCAGCTTGGTGGGAGACGAGCAGTACTTC.

The gene calls are TRBV4-1 and TRBJ2-7; 7 nucleotides agree with TRBD2. The CDR3 loop spans 16 amino acids. The V gene end was trimmed by 0 bases and the J gene end by 0 bases; junction bases not matched to a gene: 5. Per germline, CDR1 MGHRA and CDR2 YSYEKL. The chain's CDR3 is CASSQDLGGLSYEQYF. The CDR3, as DNA: TGCGCCAGCAGCCAAGACCTGGGAGGGCTCTCCTACGAGCAGTACTTC.

The rearrangement links TRBV29-1 to TRBJ2-7; D remains unclear. This CDR3 contains 11 residues. Germline V gene lookup returns CDR1 SQVTM and CDR2 ANQGSEA. With 4 bases removed from V and 3 bases from J, the gap between germline ends came to 7 bases. CDR3: CSVGGNYEQYF. CDR3 bases: TGCAGCGTTGGAGGTAACTACGAGCAGTACTTC.

The CDR3 loop reads CASSLAAYTQYF. CDR3 nucleotides: TGTGCCAGCAGCCTCGCGGCGTATACGCAGTATTTT. V usage is TRBV11-2 and J usage is TRBJ2-3, with D hard to call. V was trimmed by 5 bases and J by 7 bases, leaving 10 bases between them. From germline, CDR1 is SGHAT and CDR2 FQNNGV. The CDR3 contains 12 residues.

This sequence joins TRBV27 and TRBJ2-7; 9 bases match TRBD2. Germline V gene data show CDR1 as MNHEY and CDR2 as SMNVEV (reference sequence). CDR3 size: 14 residues. After removal of 1 base from V and 7 bases from J, the junction contained 5 bases not matched to a gene. The CDR3 region is CASSLYAGGREQYF. CDR3 DNA sequence: TGTGCCAGCAGTTTATATGCGGGAGGGCGAGAGCAGTACTTC.

This clone was seen more than once but under ten times. The chain combines TRBV19 with TRBJ2-7, with a possible D match to TRBD2 (6 bases). From germline, CDR1 is LNHDA and CDR2 SQIVND (reference sequence). The CDR3 has 15 amino acids. V was cut by 0 bases and J by 3 bases, with 12 bases left in between. The CDR3 region is CASSIEGGARYEQYF. The CDR3 region has the DNA TGTGCCAGTAGTATAGAGGGAGGAGCCCGCTACGAGCAGTACTTC. The full variable domain, its missing parts supplied by reference TRBV19 and TRBJ2-7, is DGGITQSPKYLFRKEGQNVTLSCEQNLNHDAMYWYRQDPGQGLRLIYYSQIVNDFQKGDIAEGYSVSREKKESFPLTVTSAQKNPTAFYLCASSIEGGARYEQYFGPGTRLTVT.

The V call is TRBV5-1, the J call TRBJ1-1, with D possibly matching TRBD1 (5 bases). CDR3 length: 15 residues. Germline V gives CDR1 SGHRS, CDR2 YFSETQ. V lost 6 bases to trimming and J lost 6 bases, with 21 bases between them. The CDR3 loop reads CASTRGGVSEPEAFF. CDR3 nucleotide sequence: TGCGCCAGCACCCGGGGGGGTGTGTCGGAGCCTGAAGCTTTCTTT.

The chain uses TRBV7-8 and TRBJ2-5; 12 bases match TRBD2. Unmatched junction bases numbered 11, after V lost 3 bases and J lost 6 bases. The germline V gene encodes CDR1 SGHVS and CDR2 FQNEAQ. The CDR3 contains 17 residues. CDR3 in DNA: TGTGCCAGCAGCTTCCCCCCCACTAGCGGGAGGATGAAGACCCAGTACTTC. Encoded protein: CASSFPPTSGRMKTQYF.

In its sample, this clone was seen once. The chain recombines TRBV5-1 with TRBJ2-1, with D unclear. In germline, CDR1 is SGHRS, CDR2 YFSETQ. The CDR3 sequence is 15 residues long. The ends were cut back, 0 bases at V and 6 bases at J, with 13 bases in the middle. The CDR3: CASSLGAAGSNEQFF. The CDR3 nucleotides read TGCGCCAGCAGCTTGGGTGCCGCCGGGTCCAATGAGCAGTTCTTC. The full variable domain, completed using reference TRBV5-1 and TRBJ2-1, is KAGVTQTPRYLIKTRGQQVTLSCSPISGHRSVSWYQQTPGQGLQFLFEYFSETQRNKGNFPGRFSGRQFSNSRSEMNVSTLELGDSALYLCASSLGAAGSNEQFFGPGTRLTVL.

The chain is built from TRBV6-5 and TRBJ1-4, with D tentatively TRBD1 (6 bases). There are 13 residues in the CDR3. Germline V gene lookup returns CDR1 MNHEY and CDR2 SVGAGI. The V and J ends lost 8 bases and 12 bases respectively, with 19 bases between them. CDR3 sequence reads: CASGRTSGGQLFF. The CDR3 nucleotides read TGTGCCAGCGGCAGAACTTCCGGGGGGCAACTGTTTTTT.

The chain couples TRBV25-1 to TRBJ2-2, with D perhaps matching TRBD1 (6 bases). The CDR3 is 14 residues long. The V end was cut by 6 bases, the J end by 6 bases, with 14 bases between. The germline CDR1 and CDR2 sequences are MGHDK and SYGVNS. CDR3 bases: TGTGCCAGCAGAGCAACAGGGTACCCCGGGGAGCTGTTTTTT. Protein product: CASRATGYPGELFF.

V and J are TRBV6-5 and TRBJ2-7, with a weak D call TRBD2 (6 bases). CDR1 is MNHEY and CDR2 is SVGAGI in the germline V gene. V was shortened by 2 bases and J by 3 bases, with 11 bases between the two germline ends. The CDR3 is 14 residues long. CDR3 in amino acids: CASSYGQGGYEQYF. CDR3 DNA: TGTGCCAGCAGTTACGGTCAGGGAGGCTACGAGCAGTACTTC.

This clone is a singleton in its sample. The CDR3 is CATSPHTGVGEQFF. CDR3 coding DNA: TGTGCCACCAGCCCACACACAGGAGTGGGGGAGCAGTTCTTC. The chain carries TRBV15 and TRBJ2-1, with TRBD1 as a possible D gene (5 bases). Trimming removed 5 bases from V and 10 bases from J, with 18 bases in between. This CDR3 contains 14 residues. Germline CDR1 LNHNV, CDR2 YYDKDF (reference sequence).

The CDR3 DNA is TGCGCCAGCAGCTTGGAGGGTCTAGCGGGGTTCAATGAGCAGTTCTTC. It yields the protein CASSLEGLAGFNEQFF. The V call is TRBV5-1, the J call TRBJ2-1; 9 bases match TRBD2. V shed 0 bases, J shed 6 bases, and the junction held 7 bases outside the gene matches. CDR3 size: 16 residues. CDR1 and CDR2 (germline): SGHRS, YFSETQ.

The V and J genes are TRBV29-1 and TRBJ1-2; no clear D. The germline V gene has CDR1 SQVTM and CDR2 ANQGSEA. V dropped 4 bases and J dropped 0 bases, with 24 bases sitting between them. The CDR3 loop spans 18 amino acids. CDR3 protein: CSVAGSGVSFKPNYGYTF. CDR3 DNA sequence: TGCAGCGTTGCGGGGTCTGGGGTTTCGTTTAAACCTAACTATGGCTACACCTTC. Together with reference TRBV29-1 and TRBJ1-2, the CDR3 gives the full variable domain: SAVISQKPSRDICQRGTSLTIQCQVDSQVTMMFWYRQQPGQSLTLIATANQGSEATYESGFVIDKFPISRPNLTFSTLTVSNMSPEDSSIYLCSVAGSGVSFKPNYGYTFGSGTRLTVV.

As for this clone: Possible read error: a much larger clone is one base away. This rearrangement joins TRBV7-6 to TRBJ1-4; no firm D call. The ends were cut back, 5 bases at V and 0 bases at J, with 10 bases in the middle. The CDR3 sequence is 15 residues long. The germline CDR1 and CDR2 sequences are SGHVS and FNYEAQ. The CDR3 here is CASSPPGATNEKLFF. The CDR3 nucleotides are TGTGCCAGCAGCCCCCCAGGTGCAACTAATGAAAAACTGTTTTTT.

Remarks on this clone: A junction boundary mismatches the germline segment, possibly from a read error. The chain is built from TRBV6-5 and TRBJ2-4; TRBD1 matches at 8 bases. This CDR3 has 12 amino acids. Germline CDR1 MNHEY, CDR2 SVGAGI. The CDR3 bases are TGTGCCAGCAGGCGACTCGGACAGGGATGGAACTTC. It yields the protein CASRRLGQGWNF.